This T cell receptor (beta chain) comes out of a study of CD8 T cells in ankylosing spondylitis. Germline assignment: CDR1 MDHEN and CDR2 SYDVKM. This CDR3 is 15 amino acids long. The V and J ends lost 3 bases and 1 base respectively, with 12 bases between them. This clonotype showed up just a few times. TCRdb fed the 5' RACE reads into MiXCR, producing one record per CDR3 protein. There are under 450,000 distinct CDR3 sequences in the sample; about 20% occur only once, and roughly 13% lies in the top ten. The V call is TRBV28, the J call TRBJ1-1; no firm D call. What was sequenced was blood, either unsorted or a sorted T cell fraction (not recorded which). The source is a male donor with ankylosing spondylitis or in good health (not recorded which). CDR3 protein: CASSLFREGNTEAFF. The CDR3 nucleotides read TGTGCCAGCAGTTTGTTCAGAGAGGGGAACACTGAAGCTTTCTTT. The whole variable domain, filled in from reference TRBV28 and TRBJ1-1, reads DVKVTQSSRYLVKRTGEKVFLECVQDMDHENMFWYRQDPGLGLRLIYFSYDVKMKEKGDIPEGYSVSREKKERFSLILESASTNQTSMYLCASSLFREGNTEAFFGQGTRLTVV.